The entry that follows covers one T cell receptor beta chain sequence. Germline V gene lookup returns CDR1 MGHRA and CDR2 YSYEKL. V was pared by 5 bases and J by 5 bases, with 11 bases of the junction left unmatched. This CDR3 comprises 17 residues. Assay used: immunoSEQ multiplex PCR; TCRdb lists only in-frame clones, some missing. This sample has over 75,000 clones, with 85% to 95% found just once. This entry belongs to a study of T cell changes during pregnancy in multiple sclerosis. The clonotype originates from a female donor with multiple sclerosis, enrolled in a pregnancy study. The specimen was peripheral blood, collected in the first trimester of pregnancy. The V gene is TRBV4-1, the J gene TRBJ2-7; TRBD2 matches at 14 bases. CDR3: CASSIGGTSGSGDEQYF. The CDR3 nucleotides read TGCGCCAGCAGCATAGGAGGGACTAGCGGGAGTGGTGACGAGCAGTACTTC.